This TCR beta chain was recorded in a study of identical twins. Findings of the study overall: Twin pairs' shared out-of-frame alpha sequences were enriched in low generation probability.

The CDR3 loop spans 16 amino acids. The germline V gene encodes CDR1 SGDLS and CDR2 YYNGEE. V trimming: 3 bases; J trimming: 3 bases; junction bases outside the gene matches: 9. MiXCR, run by TCRdb on the 5' RACE reads, gives a single entry per CDR3 protein. The table records fewer than 500,000 distinct CDR3 sequences, 13% to 15% of them present only once. This clonotype has just a few counts. As yet, its antigen is unknown. These data were also reused for a study on yellow fever vaccine responses in identical twins. As that report states: Reportedly, the response of twins' T cells to the vaccine seemed partly convergent, partly personalized.

The chain recombines TRBV9 with TRBJ2-4, with TRBD1 matching over 7 bases. The sequenced sample consisted of CD4+ T cells sorted from blood. This sequence was found in a young woman in good health. The CDR3 region is CASSASDREGKNIQYF. In DNA form, the CDR3 reads TGTGCCAGCAGCGCAAGCGACAGGGAAGGCAAAAACATTCAGTACTTC.